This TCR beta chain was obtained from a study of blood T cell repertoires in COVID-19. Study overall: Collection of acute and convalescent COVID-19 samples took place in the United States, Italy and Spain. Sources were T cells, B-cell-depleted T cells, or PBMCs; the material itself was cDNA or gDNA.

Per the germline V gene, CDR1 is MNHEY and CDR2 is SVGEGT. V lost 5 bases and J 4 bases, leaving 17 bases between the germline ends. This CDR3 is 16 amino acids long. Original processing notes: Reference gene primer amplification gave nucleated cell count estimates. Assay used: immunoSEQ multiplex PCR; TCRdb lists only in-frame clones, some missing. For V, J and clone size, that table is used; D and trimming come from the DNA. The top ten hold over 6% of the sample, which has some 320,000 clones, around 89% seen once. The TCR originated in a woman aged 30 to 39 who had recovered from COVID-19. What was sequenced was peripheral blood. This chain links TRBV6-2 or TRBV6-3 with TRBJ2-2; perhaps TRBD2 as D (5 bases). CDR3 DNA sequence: TGTGCCAGCAGTCTGCCCTACGGGGATCCCACCGGGGAGCTGTTTTTT. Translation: CASSLPYGDPTGELFF.